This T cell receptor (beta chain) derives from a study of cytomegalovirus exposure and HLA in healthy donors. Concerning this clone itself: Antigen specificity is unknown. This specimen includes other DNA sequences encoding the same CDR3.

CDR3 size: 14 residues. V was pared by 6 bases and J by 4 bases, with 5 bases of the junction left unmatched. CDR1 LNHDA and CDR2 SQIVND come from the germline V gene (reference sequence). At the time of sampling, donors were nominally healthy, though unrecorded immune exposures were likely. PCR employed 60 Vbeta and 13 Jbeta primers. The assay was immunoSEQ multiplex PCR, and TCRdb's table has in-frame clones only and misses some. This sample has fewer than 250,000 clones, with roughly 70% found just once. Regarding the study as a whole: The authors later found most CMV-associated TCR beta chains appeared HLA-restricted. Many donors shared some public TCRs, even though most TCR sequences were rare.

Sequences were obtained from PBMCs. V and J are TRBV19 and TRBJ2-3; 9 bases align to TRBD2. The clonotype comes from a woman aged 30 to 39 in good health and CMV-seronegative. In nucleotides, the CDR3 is TGTGCCAGTAGGCCGGGACTAGCCGCAGATACGCAGTATTTT. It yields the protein CASRPGLAADTQYF.